The TCR beta chain under discussion was sequenced for a study of blood T cells in healthy people across ages. Overall study: Every two T cells gave about one barcoded beta molecule via template switching.

Broader study findings: Whereas aged donors had fewer naive CD4+ cells, long-lived donors had more of them and higher diversity.

Combining a sample-barcoded 5' primer with a J-beta primer mix, a second PCR ran for about 6 to 12 cycles. TCRdb itself ran the 5' RACE reads through MiXCR, one entry per CDR3 protein. This table has roughly 720,000 distinct CDR3 sequences, 50% to 65% appearing once. The table lists this clonotype with a few counts. The antigen is undetermined. The CDR3 runs 15 residues. The germline CDR1 and CDR2 sequences are MGHRA and YSYEKL. The sequence was collected from a man of 80 years or more in good health. This chain connects TRBV4-1 to TRBJ2-5; 12 nucleotides line up with TRBD2. The J call is in doubt because the DNA end fits TRBJ2-7 better. Material for sequencing was blood. The CDR3 reads CASSLTSGSLYEQYF. The CDR3 DNA reads TGCGCCAGCAGCTTGACTAGCGGGAGCTTATACGAGCAGTACTTC.